The 26 T cell receptor beta chains below come from one sample, sequenced in a study. TCRdb reprocessed the 5' RACE reads via MiXCR and lists one record per CDR3 protein. The sample holds several thousand distinct CDR3 sequences, 35% to 45% seen once. Sequences were obtained from tumor-infiltrating memory CD4+ T cells sorted from the breast tumor. Subset described: memory CD4+ T cells, CD4+CD45RO+CD25-. The receptors were gathered from a female donor with breast cancer.

This clonotype is deemed medium-sized. The rearrangement uses TRBV4-3 and TRBJ2-4; TRBD2 matches 10 bases. This CDR3 region has 17 residues. Germline V gene lookup returns CDR1 LGHNA and CDR2 YSLEER. V gave up 0 bases and J gave up 6 bases; unmatched junction bases: 8. The CDR3, as DNA: TGCGCCAGCAGCCAAGATTGGTCACTAGCGGGACTAAACATTCAGTACTTC. It specifies CASSQDWSLAGLNIQYF.

This clonotype qualifies as large. The chain couples TRBV10-3 to TRBJ2-1, with D unresolved. The CDR3 has 12 amino acids. Deletions cut 5 bases from V and 7 bases from J, with 9 bases between. The germline V gene has CDR1 ENHRY and CDR2 SYGVKD. In DNA form, the CDR3 reads TGTGCCATCAGTACCCTAGGTAATGAGCAGTTCTTC. Translation gives CAISTLGNEQFF.

This clonotype was seen more than once but under ten times. A clone one base away is much larger, so this may be a read error. The chain uses TRBV7-8 and TRBJ2-1, with 7 nucleotides matching TRBD2. TRBJ2-7 explains the end of the DNA better; the J call may be wrong. Germline V gives CDR1 SGHVS, CDR2 FQNEAQ. This CDR3 contains 14 residues. The CDR3 bases are TGTGCCAGCAGCTTAGCGGGAGGGTACAATGAGCAGTACTTC. It specifies CASSLAGGYNEQYF.

This clonotype was observed a handful of times. This may come from a read error, since a much larger clone is one base off. V gene TRBV12-3 or TRBV12-4 combines with J gene TRBJ2-3; 11 bases map to TRBD1. This CDR3 has 14 residues. The CDR3 protein is CAGRPGQGADTQYF. The DNA for the CDR3 is TGTGCCGGCAGGCCGGGACAGGGGGCAGATACGCAGTATTTT.

By sample share, this clonotype is medium-sized. Compared with germline, one end of the junction differs, possibly owing to a read error. The rearrangement links TRBV6-6 to TRBJ1-1, with TRBD1 matching over 7 bases. The CDR3 totals 14 residues. Germline V lookup: CDR1 MNHNY, CDR2 SVGAGI (reference sequence). CDR3 nucleotide sequence: TGTGCCAGCAGTTACCCAACAGGGGACACTGAGGCTTTCTTT. It encodes CASSYPTGDTEAFF.

This clonotype has a count of ten or more. This chain joins TRBV2 and TRBJ1-6; D is possibly TRBD1 (6 bases). Trimming left V 9 bases short and J 8 bases short, with 17 bases between. CDR1 is SNHLY and CDR2 is FYNNEI in the germline V gene. The CDR3 runs to 14 residues. The CDR3: CASTLRTEYSPLHF. For the CDR3, the DNA is TGTGCCAGTACCCTCCGGACAGAGTATTCACCCCTCCACTTT.

Sample share makes this clonotype medium-sized. This sequence joins TRBV5-1 and TRBJ1-3; a weak D match, TRBD1 (5 bases). Deletions cut 7 bases from V and 0 bases from J, with 17 bases between. The CDR3 spans 16 residues. CDR1 is SGHRS and CDR2 is YFSETQ in the germline V gene. The CDR3 DNA follows: TGCGCCAGCGCCACTGGGGCCCAAAGCTCTGGAAACACCATATATTTT. Translating gives CASATGAQSSGNTIYF.

In this sample, this clonotype is medium-sized. The CDR3 is CATSRDSSVSYPSTNEKLFF. As DNA, the CDR3 is TGTGCCACCAGCAGAGATAGCTCGGTGTCGTATCCTTCAACTAATGAAAAACTGTTTTTT. The chain employs TRBV15 and TRBJ1-4, with D unresolved. The CDR3 spans 20 residues. CDR1 is LNHNV and CDR2 is YYDKDF in the germline V gene (reference sequence). The germline V and J ends were trimmed by 0 bases and 0 bases, with 20 bases remaining between them.

Notes on this clonotype: A single base separates this from a much larger clone, so it may be a read error. The chain recombines TRBV4-1 with TRBJ2-5; 12 nucleotides align to TRBD2. The germline gives CDR1 MGHRA, CDR2 YSYEKL. The CDR3 is 14 amino acids. Here the CDR3 DNA reads TGCACCAGCAGCCACCTAGCGGGGGGGGAGACCCAGTACTTC. Residues: CTSSHLAGGETQYF.

This sequence joins TRBV12-3 or TRBV12-4 and TRBJ2-2; no clear D gene. V lost 7 bases and J 4 bases, leaving 4 bases between the germline ends. The CDR3 has 11 amino acids. The CDR3 bases are TGTGCCAGCAATTTCACCGGGGAGCTGTTTTTT. This translates into CASNFTGELFF.

CDR3 coding DNA: TGTGCCAGCAGTCCCCGGACAGGGGGCGGGTATGGCTACACCTTC. Encoded protein: CASSPRTGGGYGYTF. This chain connects TRBV12-3 or TRBV12-4 to TRBJ1-2, with TRBD1 matching over 11 bases. The CDR3 totals 15 residues. With V trimmed by 5 bases and J by 5 bases, 7 bases remained unmatched.

This clonotype was seen repeatedly, ten times or more. This chain links TRBV4-3 with TRBJ1-3, with TRBD1 as a possible D gene (6 bases). CDR1 LGHNA and CDR2 YSLEER come from the germline V gene. Trimming cost V 6 bases and J 4 bases, with 16 bases left between them. The CDR3 is made up of 15 amino acids. The CDR3: CASSQTPGAGNTIYF. CDR3 in DNA: TGCGCCAGCAGTCAGACCCCGGGGGCCGGAAACACCATATATTTT.

V gene TRBV6-2 or TRBV6-3 combines with J gene TRBJ2-1, with D possibly being TRBD1 or TRBD2 (5 bases each). The V and J ends lost 5 bases and 4 bases respectively, with 12 bases between them. The CDR3 is 14 residues long. Germline V gene sequence: CDR1 MNHEY, CDR2 SVGEGT. CDR3 sequence: CASSRDGPYNEQFF. In nucleotides, the CDR3 is TGTGCCAGCAGTCGGGACGGCCCTTACAATGAGCAGTTCTTC.

In this sample, this clonotype is medium-sized (0.01 to 0.1%). The chain joins TRBV7-3 to TRBJ2-6; TRBD1 is a possible D gene (6 bases). V was clipped by 0 bases and J by 2 bases, with 11 bases between them. The CDR3 extends over 17 amino acids. Germline V lookup: CDR1 SGHTA, CDR2 FQGTGA. CDR3 nucleotides: TGTGCCAGCAGCTTAACGTTTGGGGGCGCTGGGGCCAACGTCCTGACTTTC. Protein: CASSLTFGGAGANVLTF.

This clonotype was seen many times. Being one base from a much bigger clone, this may be a read error. The chain recombines TRBV20-1 with TRBJ2-7; the match to TRBD2 covers 8 bases. The CDR3 loop spans 12 amino acids. Germline V gives CDR1 DFQATT, CDR2 SNEGSKA (reference sequence). J gave up 6 bases and V 2 bases, and 3 bases lay outside the gene matches. The CDR3 nucleotides read TGCAGTGCTAGAACGGGAGGGCGCGAGCAGTACTTC. Translating it yields CSARTGGREQYF.

This clonotype is medium-sized within its sample. The V gene is TRBV12-3 or TRBV12-4, the J gene TRBJ1-2; D uncertain. This CDR3 is 13 amino acids long. V lost 3 bases and J 4 bases, leaving 9 bases between the germline ends. The CDR3 nucleotides read TGTGCCAGCAGTTTTGGGAAAGGCTATGGCTACACCTTC. Residues: CASSFGKGYGYTF.

The rearrangement links TRBV7-3 to TRBJ2-3; D may be TRBD1 (5 bases). This CDR3 comprises 13 residues. The V gene's germline CDR1 is SGHTA and CDR2 FQGTGA. V was trimmed by 5 bases and J by 4 bases, leaving 10 bases between them. The CDR3 coding sequence is TGTGCCAGCAGCCCGACAGCCCCAGATACGCAGTATTTT. Translating gives CASSPTAPDTQYF.

The rearrangement uses TRBV12-3 or TRBV12-4 and TRBJ2-5; 9 positions agree with TRBD2. The CDR3 has 17 residues. The V gene end was trimmed by 2 bases and the J gene end by 4 bases; junction bases not matched to a gene: 11. The chain's CDR3 is CASSLNGLAREGETQYF. The CDR3 DNA sequence: TGTGCCAGCAGTTTAAATGGACTAGCGAGAGAGGGAGAGACCCAGTACTTC.

This clonotype has a count of ten or more. This chain joins TRBV6-5 and TRBJ1-1; possible D gene TRBD1, 6 bases. CDR1 is MNHEY, CDR2 SVGAGI, per germline. The CDR3 sequence is 13 residues long. The germline V and J ends were trimmed by 5 bases and 10 bases, with 17 bases remaining between them. CDR3 nucleotide sequence: TGTGCCAGCAGTCCCAGACAGGTCTGGCGAGCTTTCTTT. Translated, it gives CASSPRQVWRAFF.

This clonotype was seen repeatedly, ten times or more. Sequence at one end of the junction differs from germline and may be a read error. This chain links TRBV3-1 with TRBJ2-1; a possible D gene is TRBD2 (7 bases). The germline V gene has CDR1 LGHDT and CDR2 YNNKEL (reference sequence). The CDR3 spans 13 residues. The chain's CDR3 is CASTQGGGNEQFF. The CDR3 nucleotides read TGTGCCAGCACCCAAGGGGGGGGCAATGAGCAGTTCTTC.

This clonotype is labeled as medium-sized (0.01 to 0.1%). The J gene is TRBJ2-5, the V gene TRBV7-2; D is perhaps TRBD2 (6 bases). The germline V and J ends were trimmed by 4 bases and 4 bases, with 16 bases remaining between them. Looked up from germline, CDR1 is SGHTA and CDR2 is FQGNSA. The CDR3 is made up of 15 amino acids. The CDR3 DNA reads TGTGCCAGCAGCTCCCCGGACTACCTCCGAGAGACCCAGTACTTC. The encoded protein is CASSSPDYLRETQYF.

Note on this clonotype: One end of the junction fails to match germline, which may point to a read error. The rearrangement links TRBV2 to TRBJ1-2, with TRBD1 matching over 7 bases. Per the germline V gene, CDR1 is SNHLY and CDR2 is FYNNEI. The CDR3 runs 13 residues. The CDR3 loop reads CTSRSGTEDGYTF. The CDR3 DNA sequence: TGTACCAGCAGATCCGGGACAGAGGATGGCTACACCTTC.

The V gene is TRBV7-8, the J gene TRBJ1-5; 8 bases are a match to TRBD1. CDR1 is SGHVS and CDR2 is FQNEAQ in the germline V gene. This CDR3 comprises 13 residues. V dropped 5 bases and J dropped 7; count of bases not matched to a gene: 4. CDR3 DNA: TGTGCCAGCAGCCCAGGGGGCAGACAGCCCCAGCATTTT. It translates to CASSPGGRQPQHF. Variable domain in full (rest from reference TRBV7-8 and TRBJ1-5): GAGVSQSPRYKVAKRGQDVALRCDPISGHVSLFWYQQALGQGPEFLTYFQNEAQLDKSGLPSDRFFAERPEGSVSTLKIQRTQQEDSAVYLCASSPGGRQPQHFGDGTRLSIL.

By its share, this clonotype is medium-sized (0.01 to 0.1%). The V gene is TRBV20-1, the J gene TRBJ1-1, with D possibly matching TRBD1 (6 bases). The CDR3 is made up of 13 amino acids. Germline V gene data show CDR1 as DFQATT and CDR2 as SNEGSKA (reference sequence). Trimming shortened V by 5 bases and J by 1 base, and 11 bases separated the two germline ends. The CDR3 nucleotides read TGCAGTGCTGACCGGGACACGAACACTGAAGCTTTCTTT. It is translated as CSADRDTNTEAFF.

This clonotype was recorded at least ten times. This rearrangement joins TRBV20-1 to TRBJ1-5; D is ambiguous. The CDR3 sequence is 13 residues long. Deletions cut 0 bases from V and 4 bases from J, with 7 bases between. From germline, CDR1 is DFQATT and CDR2 SNEGSKA (reference sequence). CDR3 coding DNA: TGCAGTGCTAGAGAGGCGGCTAATCAGCCCCAGCATTTT. Translated: CSAREAANQPQHF.

This clonotype was counted a single time. The chain combines TRBV29-1 with TRBJ2-1, with 10 bases matching TRBD1. V lost 6 bases, J lost 8 bases, and 7 bases stayed unmatched. The CDR3 runs to 13 residues. Germline V gene lookup returns CDR1 SQVTM and CDR2 ANQGSEA. CDR3 in amino acids: CSVPGQGKDEQFF. In DNA form, the CDR3 reads TGCAGCGTCCCGGGACAGGGGAAGGATGAGCAGTTCTTC.